This entry lists 16 T cell receptor beta chains sequenced from one sample in a study of OX40 agonist ivuxolimab in advanced cancers. Generated by immunoSEQ multiplex PCR, the TCRdb table keeps only in-frame clones and is missing some. The sample shows 75,000 to 100,000 clones, about 89% of them seen only once. Sample: CD4+ or CD8+ T cells sorted from blood, taken in a trial of the OX40 agonist ivuxolimab. Receptors were obtained from an adult with an advanced solid tumor such as melanoma, head and neck, liver or kidney cancer.

The chain links TRBV11-2 to TRBJ1-1; D call uncertain. Trimming shortened V by 0 bases and J by 5 bases, and 19 bases separated the two germline ends. The CDR3 has 17 residues. Germline V gives CDR1 SGHAT, CDR2 FQNNGV. The CDR3: CASSLEWARTRGTEAFF. DNA of the CDR3: TGTGCCAGCAGCTTAGAGTGGGCCAGGACCCGTGGGACTGAAGCTTTCTTT. Variable domain in full (rest from reference TRBV11-2 and TRBJ1-1): EAGVAQSPRYKIIEKRQSVAFWCNPISGHATLYWYQQILGQGPKLLIQFQNNGVVDDSQLPKDRFSAERLKGVDSTLKIQPAKLEDSAVYLCASSLEWARTRGTEAFFGQGTRLTVV.

This chain joins TRBV5-4 and TRBJ2-1; 9 positions match TRBD2. The CDR3 is 18 amino acids. Germline CDR1 is SGHNT and CDR2 is YYREEE (reference sequence). Trimming cost V 4 bases and J 2 bases; bases outside gene matches: 13. CDR3 protein: CASSPSVSGSSAYNEQFF. DNA of the CDR3: TGTGCCAGCAGCCCCTCCGTTAGCGGGAGTAGCGCCTACAATGAGCAGTTCTTC.

This chain connects TRBV5-1 to TRBJ1-3, with D maybe TRBD1 (6 bases). CDR1 is SGHRS, CDR2 YFSETQ, per germline. The CDR3 loop spans 16 amino acids. Deletions cut 0 bases from V and 0 bases from J, with 10 bases between. DNA of the CDR3: TGCGCCAGCAGCTTGGAGGACAGCTACTCTGGAAACACCATATATTTT. It is translated as CASSLEDSYSGNTIYF.

The V call is TRBV6-6, the J call TRBJ2-7; TRBD1 matches at 9 bases. The germline gives CDR1 MNHNY, CDR2 SVGAGI (reference sequence). J gave up 7 bases and V 5 bases, and 9 bases lay outside the gene matches. This CDR3 has 14 residues. The CDR3 loop reads CASSPWTGEGEQYF. DNA for the CDR3: TGTGCCAGCAGTCCATGGACAGGGGAGGGGGAGCAGTACTTC.

The chain is built from TRBV7-9 and TRBJ1-3; 8 bases map to TRBD1. In germline, CDR1 is SEHNR, CDR2 FQNEAQ (reference sequence). There are 15 residues in the CDR3. V was pared by 5 bases and J by 3 bases, with 6 bases of the junction left unmatched. The CDR3 loop is CASSPRGRSGNTIYF. In nucleotides, the CDR3 is TGTGCCAGCAGCCCCAGGGGGCGAAGTGGAAACACCATATATTTT.

The chain carries TRBV7-3 and TRBJ1-1, with a weak D call TRBD1 (6 bases). Per the germline V gene, CDR1 is SGHTA and CDR2 is FQGTGA. Between the trimmed V and J ends, which lost 6 bases and 5 bases, there was a span of 16 bases. The CDR3 extends over 14 amino acids. The CDR3: CASSSGRGSTEAFF. For the CDR3, the DNA is TGTGCCAGCAGTTCCGGGAGGGGGTCAACTGAAGCTTTCTTT.

The rearrangement uses TRBV5-1 and TRBJ1-2, with no clear D. Germline loops: CDR1 SGHRS, CDR2 YFSETQ. CDR3 length: 14 amino acids. V lost 4 bases and J lost 8, with 18 bases in between. The CDR3 nucleotides read TGCGCCAGCAGCCCGAACCCGACAAGGGAGGGCTACACCTTC. It yields the protein CASSPNPTREGYTF.

The V and J genes are TRBV11-2 and TRBJ2-3; D is perhaps TRBD1 (5 bases). The CDR3 consists of 14 residues. V dropped 5 bases and J dropped 9 bases, with 18 bases sitting between them. CDR1 is SGHAT and CDR2 is FQNNGV in the germline V gene. The CDR3 nucleotides read TGTGCCAGCAGCGGGGTGGAAGGGGCAAAAACGCAGTATTTT. Protein sequence: CASSGVEGAKTQYF.

The V and J genes are TRBV1 and TRBJ2-3; TRBD2 was called by the table and not checked on the DNA. TRBV1 is designated a pseudogene. The CDR3 has 17 amino acids. The CDR3 loop is CTSSPGTRGRVWDTQYF. The CDR3 nucleotides read TGCACCAGCAGCCCCGGGACTAGAGGGCGGGTTTGGGATACGCAGTATTTT.

V is TRBV6-1 and J is TRBJ1-1, with D unresolved. The V gene lost 4 bases and the J gene lost 0 bases, with 12 bases spanning the gap. From germline, CDR1 is MNHNS and CDR2 SASEGT. This CDR3 comprises 15 residues. CDR3 coding DNA: TGTGCCAGCAGTGTTATTTACACTTTGAACACTGAAGCTTTCTTT. Amino acid sequence: CASSVIYTLNTEAFF.

This sequence joins TRBV19 and TRBJ2-5; D is tentatively TRBD1 or TRBD2 (6 bases each). CDR3 size: 14 residues. The ends were cut back, 11 bases at V and 4 bases at J, with 20 bases in the middle. Germline values: CDR1 LNHDA, CDR2 SQIVND (reference sequence). For the CDR3, the DNA is TGTGCCCACCGGAGGGGGGCGGGGATAGAGACCCAGTACTTC. As protein: CAHRRGAGIETQYF.

This clone has a handful of counts. The same CDR3 is also encoded by other DNA sequences in this sample. This chain links TRBV6-5 with TRBJ1-1; tentatively, D is TRBD1 (5 bases). Trimming left V 0 bases short and J 1 base short, with 6 bases between. Germline CDR1 reads MNHEY; CDR2 reads SVGAGI. CDR3 length equals 14 residues. CDR3: CASSYSGGNTEAFF. The CDR3 DNA is TGTGCCAGCAGTTACTCGGGGGGGAACACTGAAGCTTTCTTT.

This clone appeared a single time. The rearrangement links TRBV7-9 to TRBJ2-5; D unresolved. The CDR3 loop spans 12 amino acids. The germline V and J ends were trimmed by 0 bases and 5 bases, with 4 bases remaining between them. Germline-derived CDR1 and CDR2 are SEHNR and FQNEAQ (reference sequence). Written as DNA, the CDR3 is TGTGCCAGCAGCTTAGCGAGCGAGACCCAGTACTTC. It specifies CASSLASETQYF.

The rearrangement joins TRBV5-1 to TRBJ1-1; the D is unclear. The CDR3 spans 14 residues. V lost 4 bases and J lost 1, with 11 bases in between. Germline V gene sequence: CDR1 SGHRS, CDR2 YFSETQ. CDR3 sequence (DNA): TGCGCCAGCAGCCCAGACGTCACGAACACTGAAGCTTTCTTT. Protein sequence: CASSPDVTNTEAFF.

The gene calls are TRBV4-2 and TRBJ2-5; D may be TRBD1 (6 bases). There are 15 residues in the CDR3. Between the trimmed V and J ends, which lost 0 bases and 2 bases, there was a span of 10 bases. Germline V gene sequence: CDR1 LGHNA, CDR2 YNFKEQ. DNA of the CDR3: TGTGCCAGCAGCCAAGATGGACAGAGACAAGAGACCCAGTACTTC. Residues: CASSQDGQRQETQYF.

This chain uses TRBV6-5 with TRBJ2-7, with D unclear. Trimming cost V 6 bases and J 3 bases, with 18 bases left between them. The CDR3 runs to 15 residues. Germline values: CDR1 MNHEY, CDR2 SVGAGI. The CDR3 loop reads CASSLRAGAIYEQYF. The CDR3 DNA follows: TGTGCCAGCAGCCTCCGGGCTGGAGCTATCTACGAGCAGTACTTC.